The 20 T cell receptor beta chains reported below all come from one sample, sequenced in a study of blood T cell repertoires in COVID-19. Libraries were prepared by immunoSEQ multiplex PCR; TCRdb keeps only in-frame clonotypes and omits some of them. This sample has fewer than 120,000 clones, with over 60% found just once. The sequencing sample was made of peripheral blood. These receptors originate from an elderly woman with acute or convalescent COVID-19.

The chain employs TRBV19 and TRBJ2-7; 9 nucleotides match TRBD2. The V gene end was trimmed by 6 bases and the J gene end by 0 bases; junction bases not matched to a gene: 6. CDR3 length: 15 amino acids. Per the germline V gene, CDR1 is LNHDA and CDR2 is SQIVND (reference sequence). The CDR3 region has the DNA TGTGCCAGTAGGCGACTAGCGGCCACCTCCTACGAGCAGTACTTC. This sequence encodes CASRRLAATSYEQYF. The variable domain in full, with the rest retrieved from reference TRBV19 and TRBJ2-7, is DGGITQSPKYLFRKEGQNVTLSCEQNLNHDAMYWYRQDPGQGLRLIYYSQIVNDFQKGDIAEGYSVSREKKESFPLTVTSAQKNPTAFYLCASRRLAATSYEQYFGPGTRLTVT.

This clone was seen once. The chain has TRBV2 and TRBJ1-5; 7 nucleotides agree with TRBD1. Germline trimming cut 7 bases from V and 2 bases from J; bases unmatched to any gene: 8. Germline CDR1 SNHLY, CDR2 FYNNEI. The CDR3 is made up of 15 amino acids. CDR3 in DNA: TGTGCCAGCACTGAGGGGGCTCGGGGCAATCAGCCCCAGCATTTT. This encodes CASTEGARGNQPQHF. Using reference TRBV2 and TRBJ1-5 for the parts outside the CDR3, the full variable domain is EPEVTQTPSHQVTQMGQEVILRCVPISNHLYFYWYRQILGQKVEFLVSFYNNEISEKSEIFDDQFSVERPDGSNFTLKIRSTKLEDSAMYFCASTEGARGNQPQHFGDGTRLSIL.

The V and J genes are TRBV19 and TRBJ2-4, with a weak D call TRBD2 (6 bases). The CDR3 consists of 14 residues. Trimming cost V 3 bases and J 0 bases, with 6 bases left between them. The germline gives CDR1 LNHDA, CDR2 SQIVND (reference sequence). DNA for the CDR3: TGTGCCAGTAGTATCGGGGGAGCCAAAAACATTCAGTACTTC. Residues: CASSIGGAKNIQYF.

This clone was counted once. In DNA, the CDR3 is TGTGCCAGTAGTCTTCTAGCGGGCTCCTACAATGAGCAGTTCTTC. As protein: CASSLLAGSYNEQFF. J is TRBJ2-1 and V is TRBV19, with TRBD2 matching over 8 bases. Germline lookup yields CDR1 LNHDA and CDR2 SQIVND (reference sequence). The V gene end was trimmed by 5 bases and the J gene end by 0 bases; junction bases not matched to a gene: 3. The CDR3 consists of 15 residues. The full variable domain, completed using reference TRBV19 and TRBJ2-1, is DGGITQSPKYLFRKEGQNVTLSCEQNLNHDAMYWYRQDPGQGLRLIYYSQIVNDFQKGDIAEGYSVSREKKESFPLTVTSAQKNPTAFYLCASSLLAGSYNEQFFGPGTRLTVL.

The CDR3 spells CASSIEGNSPLHF. CDR3 nucleotide sequence: TGTGCCAGTAGTATCGAGGGCAATTCACCCCTCCACTTT. The chain joins TRBV19 to TRBJ1-6; D not resolved. The CDR3 loop spans 13 amino acids. V was pared by 3 bases and J by 7 bases, with 7 bases between. CDR1 is LNHDA and CDR2 is SQIVND in the germline V gene (reference sequence).

The CDR3 region is CASSLDHNQPQHF. The DNA for the CDR3 is TGTGCCAGCAGCTTGGATCACAATCAGCCCCAGCATTTT. V usage is TRBV5-5 and J usage is TRBJ1-5; D unresolved. Trimming removed 0 bases from V and 3 bases from J, with 4 bases in between. Germline values: CDR1 SGHKS, CDR2 YYEKEE (reference sequence). The CDR3 is made up of 13 amino acids.

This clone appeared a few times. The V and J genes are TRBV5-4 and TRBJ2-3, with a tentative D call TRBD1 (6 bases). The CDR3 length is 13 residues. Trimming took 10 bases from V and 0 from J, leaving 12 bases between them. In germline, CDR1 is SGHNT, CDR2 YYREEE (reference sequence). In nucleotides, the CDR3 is TGTGCCTCAGGGGATTCTAGCACAGATACGCAGTATTTT. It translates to CASGDSSTDTQYF.

The CDR3 region is CASSLGDRGPTDTQYF. The CDR3 bases are TGCGCCAGCAGCTTGGGGGACAGGGGGCCCACAGATACGCAGTATTTT. The chain recombines TRBV5-1 with TRBJ2-3; 12 nucleotides agree with TRBD1. V shed 0 bases and J 2 bases; nucleotides not matched to a gene: 1. The CDR3 totals 16 residues. Looked up from germline, CDR1 is SGHRS and CDR2 is YFSETQ.

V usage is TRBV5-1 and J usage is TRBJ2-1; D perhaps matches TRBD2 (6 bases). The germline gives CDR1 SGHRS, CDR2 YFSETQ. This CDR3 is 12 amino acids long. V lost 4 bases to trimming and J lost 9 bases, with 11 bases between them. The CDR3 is CASSRRGGEQFF. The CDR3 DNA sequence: TGCGCCAGCAGCCGTCGGGGAGGTGAGCAGTTCTTC.

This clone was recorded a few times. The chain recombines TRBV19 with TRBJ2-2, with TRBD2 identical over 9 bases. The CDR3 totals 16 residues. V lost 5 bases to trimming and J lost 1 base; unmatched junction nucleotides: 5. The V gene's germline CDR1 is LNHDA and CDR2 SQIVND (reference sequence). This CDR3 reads CASSSRLAVNTGELFF. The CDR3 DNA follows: TGTGCCAGTAGTTCCCGACTAGCGGTGAACACCGGGGAGCTGTTTTTT.

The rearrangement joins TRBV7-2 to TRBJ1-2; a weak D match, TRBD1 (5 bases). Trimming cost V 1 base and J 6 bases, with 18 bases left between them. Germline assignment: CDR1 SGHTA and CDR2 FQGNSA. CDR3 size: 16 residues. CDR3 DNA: TGTGCCAGCAGCTTAGATTTGGGGACTCGAAGAAATGGCTACACCTTC. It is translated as CASSLDLGTRRNGYTF.

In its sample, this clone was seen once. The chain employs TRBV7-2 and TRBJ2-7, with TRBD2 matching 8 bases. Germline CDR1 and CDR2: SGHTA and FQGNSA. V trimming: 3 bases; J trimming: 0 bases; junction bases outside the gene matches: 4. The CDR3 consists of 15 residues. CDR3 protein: CASSFAGGHSYEQYF. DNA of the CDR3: TGTGCCAGCAGCTTCGCGGGAGGCCACTCCTACGAGCAGTACTTC.

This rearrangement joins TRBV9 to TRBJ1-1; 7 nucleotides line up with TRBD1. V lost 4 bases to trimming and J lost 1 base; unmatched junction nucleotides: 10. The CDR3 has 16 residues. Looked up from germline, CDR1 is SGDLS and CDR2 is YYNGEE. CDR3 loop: CASSPPPRDRNTEAFF. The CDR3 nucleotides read TGTGCCAGCAGCCCACCTCCCCGGGACAGGAACACTGAAGCTTTCTTT.

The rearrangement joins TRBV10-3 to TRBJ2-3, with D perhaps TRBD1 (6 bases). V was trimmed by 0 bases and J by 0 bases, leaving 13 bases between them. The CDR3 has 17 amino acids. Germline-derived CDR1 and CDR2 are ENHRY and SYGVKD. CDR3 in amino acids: CAISESGVGASTDTQYF. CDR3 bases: TGTGCCATCAGTGAGTCGGGGGTGGGGGCTAGCACAGATACGCAGTATTTT.

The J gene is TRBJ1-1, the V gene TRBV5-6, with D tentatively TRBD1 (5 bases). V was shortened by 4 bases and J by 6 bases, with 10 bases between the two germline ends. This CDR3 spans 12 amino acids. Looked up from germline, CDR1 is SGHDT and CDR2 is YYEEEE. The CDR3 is CASSLGLAEAFF. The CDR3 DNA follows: TGTGCCAGCAGCCTGGGGCTAGCTGAAGCTTTCTTT.

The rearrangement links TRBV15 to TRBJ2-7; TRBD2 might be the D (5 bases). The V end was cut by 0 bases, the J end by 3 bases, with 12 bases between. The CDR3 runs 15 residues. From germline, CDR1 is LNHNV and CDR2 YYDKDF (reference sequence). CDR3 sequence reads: CATSRDVSGNYEQYF. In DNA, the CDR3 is TGTGCCACCAGCAGAGATGTGTCCGGGAACTACGAGCAGTACTTC.

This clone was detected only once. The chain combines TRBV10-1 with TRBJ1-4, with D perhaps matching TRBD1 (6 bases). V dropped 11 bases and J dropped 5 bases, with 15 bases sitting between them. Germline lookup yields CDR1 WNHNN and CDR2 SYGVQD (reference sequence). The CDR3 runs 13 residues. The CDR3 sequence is CASQGTNNEKLFF. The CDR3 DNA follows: TGCGCCTCCCAAGGGACAAACAATGAAAAACTGTTTTTT.

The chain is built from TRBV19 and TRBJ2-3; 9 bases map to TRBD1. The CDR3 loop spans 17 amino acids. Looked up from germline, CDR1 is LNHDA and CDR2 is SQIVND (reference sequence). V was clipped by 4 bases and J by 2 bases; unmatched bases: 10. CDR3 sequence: CASSKNPGTGSTDTQYF. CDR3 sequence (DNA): TGTGCCAGTAGTAAGAACCCCGGGACAGGGTCCACAGATACGCAGTATTTT.

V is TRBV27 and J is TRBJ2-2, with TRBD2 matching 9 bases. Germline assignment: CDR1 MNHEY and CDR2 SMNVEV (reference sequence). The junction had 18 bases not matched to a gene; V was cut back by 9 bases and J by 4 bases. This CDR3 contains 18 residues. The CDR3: CASLPGGSGRPRTGELFF. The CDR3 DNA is TGTGCCAGTCTTCCTGGAGGTAGCGGGAGACCTCGCACCGGGGAGCTGTTTTTT.

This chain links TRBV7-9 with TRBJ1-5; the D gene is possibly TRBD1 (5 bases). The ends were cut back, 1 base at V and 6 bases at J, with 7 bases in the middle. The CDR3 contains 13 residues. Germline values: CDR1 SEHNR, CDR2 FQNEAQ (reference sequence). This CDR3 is CASSLGGVQPQHF. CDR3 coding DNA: TGTGCCAGCAGCTTAGGGGGGGTTCAGCCCCAGCATTTT.